This TCR beta chain was recovered during a study of blood T cell repertoires in COVID-19. Study at large: Samples of COVID-19 (acute and convalescent) were obtained from the United States, Italy and Spain.

Authors' data handling: Amplification of reference gene primers provided the estimated nucleated cell counts. The repertoire was sequenced with immunoSEQ multiplex PCR; TCRdb's copy has only in-frame clones and lacks some. V, J and clone size are taken as reported in that table, and D and trimming were inferred from the DNA itself. The sample carries hundreds of thousands of clones, roughly 87% recorded once. Trimming left V 5 bases short and J 0 bases short, with 17 bases between. The CDR3 covers 17 residues. Germline loops: CDR1 MNHNY, CDR2 SVGAGI (reference sequence). The V gene is TRBV6-6, the J gene TRBJ2-1, with D unresolved. This TCR was sampled from a woman aged 18-29 years who had recovered from COVID-19. Material for sequencing was peripheral blood. DNA for the CDR3: TGTGCCAGCAGTCTCTCCGGAGCCCTCAGCTCCTACAATGAGCAGTTCTTC. This gives the protein CASSLSGALSSYNEQFF.